This T cell receptor beta chain was captured in a study of T cell repertoires in ileal Crohn's disease. As for the study in general: Biopsies of the neoterminal ileum at postoperative colonoscopy form M6 samples. The study's findings and limits: Clonal expansions were more frequent in active smokers than non-smokers at surgery.

The table lists this clone with a count of one. The antigen remains undetermined. Time point defined: neoterminal ileum biopsy at postoperative endoscopy, about 6 months after surgery. Trimming took 0 bases from V and 9 from J, leaving 13 bases between them. Germline V gene sequence: CDR1 SGHRS, CDR2 YFSETQ. There are 14 residues in the CDR3. Repertoires were generated with immunoSEQ multiplex PCR, while TCRdb's copy carries only in-frame clones and drops some. The sample consists of about 62,000 clones, about 89% of them appearing once. This TCR came from an adult with Crohn's disease. V gene TRBV5-1 combines with J gene TRBJ2-1; weak D call: TRBD2 (5 bases). The sequencing sample was made of ileal tissue. CDR3 in DNA: TGCGCCAGCAGCTTGGTTCAGGACGGAGGTGAGCAGTTCTTC. It yields the protein CASSLVQDGGEQFF.